These 28 T cell receptor beta chains came from one sample sequenced in a study of blood T cell repertoires in COVID-19. Using immunoSEQ multiplex PCR, the repertoire was profiled, and TCRdb retains in-frame clones only, with some absent. This table holds about 230,000 clones, 80% to 90% found once. Source material: peripheral blood. The receptors stem from an elderly woman with active or convalescent COVID-19.

The chain couples TRBV7-3 to TRBJ2-2, with D perhaps matching TRBD1 (5 bases). V gave up 1 base and J gave up 8 bases, with 8 bases separating them. In germline, CDR1 is SGHTA, CDR2 FQGTGA. CDR3 length: 13 amino acids. The CDR3 reads CASSLIRDGELFF. The CDR3 DNA reads TGTGCCAGCAGCTTAATCAGGGATGGGGAGCTGTTTTTT.

CDR3 DNA sequence: TGTGCCAGCAGCTTAACCGGAGGGAGGGGAGGCTACGAGCAGTACTTC. Translating it yields CASSLTGGRGGYEQYF. The rearrangement links TRBV3-1 (or the pseudogene TRBV3-2) to TRBJ2-7, with 7 bases lining up with TRBD2. The CDR3 is 16 amino acids. V shed 5 bases, J shed 3 bases, and the junction held 13 bases outside the gene matches. Germline values: CDR1 LGHDT, CDR2 YNNKEL (reference sequence).

This clone has just a few counts. The chain has TRBV5-1 and TRBJ1-3; weak D call: TRBD1 (5 bases). Germline loops: CDR1 SGHRS, CDR2 YFSETQ. The CDR3 length is 14 residues. V gave up 4 bases and J gave up 6 bases, with 14 bases separating them. The DNA for the CDR3 is TGCGCCAGCAGCCCGGGCGGGGCGGAAAACACCATATATTTT. This translates into CASSPGGAENTIYF. Full variable domain (outside the CDR3, taken from reference TRBV5-1 and TRBJ1-3): KAGVTQTPRYLIKTRGQQVTLSCSPISGHRSVSWYQQTPGQGLQFLFEYFSETQRNKGNFPGRFSGRQFSNSRSEMNVSTLELGDSALYLCASSPGGAENTIYFGEGSWLTVV.

Only one count was recorded for this clone. This chain uses TRBV6-2 or TRBV6-3 with TRBJ2-3; D is undetermined. The CDR3 is made up of 15 amino acids. V dropped 2 bases and J dropped 2 bases, with 11 bases sitting between them. Germline values: CDR1 MNHEY, CDR2 SVGEGT. The CDR3 DNA reads TGTGCCAGCAGTTACCTGCCTCCACACACAGATACGCAGTATTTT. The encoded protein is CASSYLPPHTDTQYF.

The chain combines TRBV5-1 with TRBJ2-5; TRBD2 agrees at 7 bases. Germline lookup yields CDR1 SGHRS and CDR2 YFSETQ. V gave up 4 bases and J gave up 2 bases; unmatched junction bases: 8. This CDR3 has 15 residues. CDR3 amino acids: CASSIGGSVQETQYF. CDR3 nucleotides: TGCGCCAGCAGCATCGGCGGGAGTGTTCAAGAGACCCAGTACTTC.

The chain is built from TRBV11-3 and TRBJ2-2, with D unclear. V gave up 2 bases and J gave up 4 bases, with 11 bases separating them. The CDR3 has 15 residues. Germline V gene sequence: CDR1 SGHNT, CDR2 YENEEA. The CDR3 sequence is CASSLIEYSTGELFF. CDR3 in DNA: TGTGCCAGCAGCTTAATCGAGTATAGCACCGGGGAGCTGTTTTTT.

This sequence joins TRBV7-2 and TRBJ2-3, with 7 bases lining up with TRBD1. Germline V gives CDR1 SGHTA, CDR2 FQGNSA. This CDR3 has 14 residues. V gave up 5 bases and J gave up 2 bases; unmatched junction bases: 4. CDR3 nucleotide sequence: TGTGCCAGCAGCCGGGACAGTACCACAGATACGCAGTATTTT. Its translation is CASSRDSTTDTQYF.

Of note for this clone: Additional DNA sequences in this sample encode the identical CDR3. This rearrangement joins TRBV2 to TRBJ2-1; D possibly corresponds to TRBD2 (7 bases). Germline V gives CDR1 SNHLY, CDR2 FYNNEI. V was clipped by 2 bases and J by 12 bases, with 17 bases between them. This CDR3 comprises 14 residues. CDR3 nucleotides: TGTGCCAGCAGTGAAAGACCCGCAAGGGGGGGGCAGTTCTTC. Its translation: CASSERPARGGQFF.

This clone was observed a few times. The chain employs TRBV29-1 and TRBJ2-7; 7 positions match TRBD2. The germline CDR1 and CDR2 sequences are SQVTM and ANQGSEA. Trimming at V came to 2 bases and at J to 3 bases, leaving 13 bases not matched to a gene. The CDR3 is made up of 16 amino acids. CDR3: CSVEPLGAGADYEQYF. The DNA of the CDR3 is TGCAGCGTTGAACCTTTAGGGGCGGGAGCCGACTACGAGCAGTACTTC.

The J gene is TRBJ1-4, the V gene TRBV6-5, with D possibly being TRBD1 (5 bases). The CDR3 has 15 residues. Germline V lookup: CDR1 MNHEY, CDR2 SVGAGI. With 6 bases removed from V and 4 bases from J, the gap between germline ends came to 15 bases. The CDR3 loop is CASRPRGRFNEKLFF. The DNA of the CDR3 is TGTGCCAGCAGGCCGCGGGGCAGGTTTAATGAAAAACTGTTTTTT.

The gene calls are TRBV7-2 and TRBJ2-7, with TRBD2 matching over 11 bases. V lost 4 bases, J lost 1 base, and 3 bases stayed unmatched. CDR3 length equals 15 residues. The germline V gene has CDR1 SGHTA and CDR2 FQGNSA. The CDR3 sequence: CASSSSGGPSYEQYF. CDR3 nucleotide sequence: TGTGCCAGCAGCTCTAGCGGGGGGCCGTCCTACGAGCAGTACTTC. Using reference TRBV7-2 and TRBJ2-7 for the parts outside the CDR3, the full variable domain is GAGVSQSPSNKVTEKGKDVELRCDPISGHTALYWYRQSLGQGLEFLIYFQGNSAPDKSGLPSDRFSAERTGGSVSTLTIQRTQQEDSAVYLCASSSSGGPSYEQYFGPGTRLTVT.

The rearrangement uses TRBV4-2 and TRBJ1-1; TRBD1 might be the D (5 bases). Germline loops: CDR1 LGHNA, CDR2 YNFKEQ. The CDR3 extends over 15 amino acids. The V gene lost 2 bases and the J gene lost 1 base, with 11 bases spanning the gap. CDR3 coding DNA: TGTGCCAGCAGCCAATCAGGGTTCGCGAACACTGAAGCTTTCTTT. This translates into CASSQSGFANTEAFF.

V gene TRBV7-6 combines with J gene TRBJ2-7; 11 bases agree with TRBD1. Per germline, CDR1 SGHVS and CDR2 FNYEAQ. CDR3 length: 14 residues. The J segment lost 4 bases and the V segment lost 4 bases, leaving 3 bases of the junction unmatched. The CDR3 DNA sequence: TGTGCCAGCAGCTCCGGACAGGGGGCTTACGAGCAGTACTTC. This encodes CASSSGQGAYEQYF. The full variable domain, with the rest looked up from reference TRBV7-6 and TRBJ2-7, is GAGVSQSPRYKVTKRGQDVALRCDPISGHVSLYWYRQALGQGPEFLTYFNYEAQQDKSGLPNDRFSAERPEGSISTLTIQRTEQRDSAMYRCASSSGQGAYEQYFGPGTRLTVT.

The chain has TRBV7-9 and TRBJ1-6; D unclear. V gave up 2 bases and J gave up 11 bases, with 13 bases separating them. The CDR3 sequence is 14 residues long. Germline V gene data show CDR1 as SEHNR and CDR2 as FQNEAQ (reference sequence). DNA for the CDR3: TGTGCCAGCAGCTTACCTGTCCGCGGTGCACCCCTCCACTTT. Amino acid sequence: CASSLPVRGAPLHF.

The chain is built from TRBV7-2 and TRBJ2-6, with a weak D call TRBD1 (5 bases). Trimming pared 3 bases from V and 8 bases from J, leaving 14 bases between. The CDR3 is 15 residues long. CDR1 and CDR2 (germline): SGHTA, FQGNSA. The CDR3 bases are TGTGCCAGCAGCTTGTTAACAGGAATATCCAACGTCCTGACTTTC. This gives the protein CASSLLTGISNVLTF.

This rearrangement joins TRBV3-1 (or the pseudogene TRBV3-2) to TRBJ1-5; D uncertain. Germline CDR1 LGHDT, CDR2 YNNKEL (reference sequence). V was shortened by 2 bases and J by 2 bases, with 10 bases between the two germline ends. The CDR3 is 15 amino acids. CDR3 DNA sequence: TGTGCCAGCAGCCAAAGAGGGTATGGCAATCAGCCCCAGCATTTT. Protein: CASSQRGYGNQPQHF.

The V gene is TRBV10-2, the J gene TRBJ1-6; 10 positions agree with TRBD1. CDR1 is WSHSY and CDR2 is SAAADI in the germline V gene. V was pared by 6 bases and J by 15 bases, with 14 bases of the junction left unmatched. CDR3 length: 15 amino acids. The CDR3 DNA follows: TGCGCCAGCAGAACTATTGGGACAGGGGCGTCGGGCCTCCACTTT. Its protein product is CASRTIGTGASGLHF.

The chain is built from TRBV6-6 and TRBJ2-3; TRBD2 might be the D (5 bases). The germline gives CDR1 MNHNY, CDR2 SVGAGI (reference sequence). The V end lost 7 bases, the J end lost 1 base, and 9 bases lay between the germline ends. This CDR3 region has 13 residues. The CDR3 DNA reads as TGTGCCAGCACGCGGGTGGGCACAGATACGCAGTATTTT. The encoded protein is CASTRVGTDTQYF.

In this sample, this clone turned up a few times. CDR3 sequence: CASSYRQGLHF. CDR3 nucleotides: TGTGCCAGCAGCTACAGACAGGGGCTCCACTTT. The chain recombines TRBV12-3 or TRBV12-4 with TRBJ1-6, with TRBD1 matching 8 bases. V shed 6 bases, J shed 16 bases, and the junction held 5 bases outside the gene matches. The CDR3 covers 11 residues.

This clone occurred once. The genes are TRBV5-4 and TRBJ1-6; D is uncertain. V gave up 3 bases and J gave up 8 bases, with 12 bases separating them. The germline V gene has CDR1 SGHNT and CDR2 YYREEE (reference sequence). The CDR3 runs 14 residues. The CDR3 bases are TGTGCCAGCAGCTCTGGTTTTGGAGATTCACCCCTCCACTTT. Its protein product is CASSSGFGDSPLHF.

The chain couples TRBV11-1 to TRBJ1-2; D gene ambiguous. V was shortened by 1 base and J by 8 bases, with 11 bases between the two germline ends. This CDR3 is 13 amino acids long. Germline V gene lookup returns CDR1 SGHAT and CDR2 FQDESV (reference sequence). The CDR3 here is CASSLGHGGGYTF. DNA for the CDR3: TGTGCCAGCAGCTTAGGACACGGAGGGGGCTACACCTTC.

The table lists this clone with a few counts. The chain carries TRBV11-2 and TRBJ1-1, with unresolved D. Trimming shortened V by 3 bases and J by 10 bases, and 12 bases separated the two germline ends. This CDR3 has 12 residues. The V gene's germline CDR1 is SGHAT and CDR2 FQNNGV. The CDR3 loop reads CASSLVGGLAFF. The DNA of the CDR3 is TGTGCCAGCAGCTTGGTAGGCGGGCTAGCTTTCTTT.

The chain joins TRBV3-1 (or the pseudogene TRBV3-2) to TRBJ1-6, with TRBD1 matching 9 bases. CDR1 is LGHDT and CDR2 is YNNKEL in the germline V gene (reference sequence). The CDR3 contains 15 residues. Trimming took 1 base from V and 7 from J; bases not matched to a gene: 2. The CDR3 DNA reads TGTGCCAGCAGCCAAGGGACAGGGGCCAATTCACCCCTCCACTTT. Translation: CASSQGTGANSPLHF.

The chain combines TRBV5-1 with TRBJ2-3, with D maybe TRBD2 (5 bases). Germline CDR1 is SGHRS and CDR2 is YFSETQ. This CDR3 contains 16 residues. V lost 4 bases and J lost 1, with 16 bases in between. The CDR3 protein is CASSSRGSPGTDTQYF. The CDR3 DNA is TGCGCCAGCAGCAGTCGGGGTTCCCCTGGCACAGATACGCAGTATTTT.

This clone was detected once. The sample carries other DNA sequences with the same CDR3. The rearrangement joins TRBV3-1 (or the pseudogene TRBV3-2) to TRBJ2-7; D is undetermined. The V end lost 0 bases, the J end lost 3 bases, and 6 bases lay between the germline ends. Germline values: CDR1 LGHDT, CDR2 YNNKEL (reference sequence). This CDR3 region has 13 residues. The CDR3 coding sequence is TGTGCCAGCAGCCAAGATCCCCACTACGAGCAGTACTTC. Translating it yields CASSQDPHYEQYF.

This clone has a single count. The gene calls are TRBV18 and TRBJ2-2; possibly TRBD1 for D (6 bases). Deletions cut 4 bases from V and 0 bases from J, with 18 bases between. From germline, CDR1 is KGHSH and CDR2 LQKENI. CDR3 size: 18 residues. This CDR3 is CASSRFGGQGPNTGELFF. The CDR3 DNA reads as TGTGCCAGCTCACGGTTTGGTGGGCAGGGGCCGAACACCGGGGAGCTGTTTTTT.

The J gene is TRBJ2-1, the V gene TRBV14, with 7 bases aligning to TRBD2. In germline, CDR1 is SGHDN, CDR2 FVKESK. J lost 6 bases, V lost 1 base, and 9 bases had no gene match. The CDR3 has 16 amino acids. CDR3 nucleotides: TGTGCCAGCAGCCAAGGGGGGGGTCTTCGCCGCAATGAGCAGTTCTTC. This sequence encodes CASSQGGGLRRNEQFF. Based on the CDR3 plus reference TRBV14 and TRBJ2-1, the full variable domain is EAGVTQFPSHSVIEKGQTVTLRCDPISGHDNLYWYRRVMGKEIKFLLHFVKESKQDESGMPNNRFLAERTGGTYSTLKVQPAELEDSGVYFCASSQGGGLRRNEQFFGPGTRLTVL.

This clone was picked up a small number of times. The chain has TRBV2 and TRBJ2-7; D may be TRBD2 (6 bases). The germline CDR1 and CDR2 sequences are SNHLY and FYNNEI. This CDR3 is built from 14 residues. V was shortened by 1 base and J by 3 bases, with 10 bases between the two germline ends. CDR3 sequence (DNA): TGTGCCAGCAGTGAAGTCCTAGCGAGCTACGAGCAGTACTTC. It is translated as CASSEVLASYEQYF.